Listed below are T cell receptor beta chains from one sample, sequenced in a study of cytomegalovirus exposure and HLA in healthy donors. Sequencing was performed with immunoSEQ multiplex PCR; in TCRdb, only in-frame clones are kept and a portion is missing. The table lists about 120,000 clones, roughly two thirds of them singletons. The sequenced material came from PBMCs. The receptors come from a man under 40 in good health and CMV-seropositive. Both conserved end residues are part of each CDR3. Fields, in order: J gene, clone size, D gene, V gene, CDR3 DNA, CDR3 protein. The D gene is left open where the match is weak. A row's size may be missing; if present it is once, few, many or a size class.

J: TRBJ2-1
size: -
D: TRBD1
V: TRBV7-8
DNA: TGTGCCAGCAGCTCTCGAGACAGGGTATCAGACAATGAGCAGTTCTTC
CDR3: CASSSRDRVSDNEQFF

J: TRBJ2-3
size: -
D: TRBD2
V: TRBV7-2
DNA: TGTGCCAGCAGCTTAGCCGCTAGCGGGAGATTAGATACGCAGTATTTT
CDR3: CASSLAASGRLDTQYF

J: TRBJ1-4
size: -
D: -
V: TRBV23-1
DNA: TGCGCCAGCAGTCAAAGGCAGGGTAGGGCAGAAAAACTGTTTTTT
CDR3: CASSQRQGRAEKLFF

J: TRBJ2-7
size: -
D: TRBD1
V: TRBV28
DNA: TGTGCCAGCAGTTCTCCTGGACAGGGATGGGTCGAGCAGTACTTC
CDR3: CASSSPGQGWVEQYF

J: TRBJ2-3
size: -
D: TRBD2
V: TRBV7-2
DNA: TGTGCCAGCAGCTCGACTAGCGGGAGAGGGACAGATACGCAGTATTTT
CDR3: CASSSTSGRGTDTQYF

J: TRBJ1-2
size: once
D: -
V: TRBV5-1
DNA: TGCGCCAGCAGCTTGGGCCCGGGTTACTATGGCTACACCTTC
CDR3: CASSLGPGYYGYTF

J: TRBJ1-2
size: -
D: -
V: TRBV9
DNA: TGTGCCAGCAGCCCCTTTGGACAGCTCTATGGCTACACCTTC
CDR3: CASSPFGQLYGYTF

J: TRBJ1-1
size: -
D: -
V: TRBV5-1
DNA: TGCGCCAGCAGCGAGGGGGTATACACTGAAGCTTTCTTT
CDR3: CASSEGVYTEAFF

J: TRBJ2-1
size: once
D: -
V: TRBV11-3
DNA: TGTGCCAGCAGGTCGCGAAACAATGAGCAGTTCTTC
CDR3: CASRSRNNEQFF

J: TRBJ2-1
size: -
D: TRBD2
V: TRBV9
DNA: TGTGCCAGCAGTGTAAGGGCTAGCGGATACAATGAGCAGTTCTTC
CDR3: CASSVRASGYNEQFF

J: TRBJ2-3
size: -
D: -
V: TRBV7-3
DNA: TGTGCCAGCGGGGGGAGCGGGCCAGATACGCAGTATTTT
CDR3: CASGGSGPDTQYF

J: TRBJ2-2
size: -
D: -
V: TRBV25-1
DNA: TGTGCCAGCAGTGGCGCCGGACAGAAGGACGGGGAGCTGTTTTTT
CDR3: CASSGAGQKDGELFF

J: TRBJ1-1
size: -
D: TRBD1
V: TRBV5-1
DNA: TGCGCCAGCAGCTTGGCCACAGGGGGAAAGGGCACTGAAGCTTTCTTT
CDR3: CASSLATGGKGTEAFF